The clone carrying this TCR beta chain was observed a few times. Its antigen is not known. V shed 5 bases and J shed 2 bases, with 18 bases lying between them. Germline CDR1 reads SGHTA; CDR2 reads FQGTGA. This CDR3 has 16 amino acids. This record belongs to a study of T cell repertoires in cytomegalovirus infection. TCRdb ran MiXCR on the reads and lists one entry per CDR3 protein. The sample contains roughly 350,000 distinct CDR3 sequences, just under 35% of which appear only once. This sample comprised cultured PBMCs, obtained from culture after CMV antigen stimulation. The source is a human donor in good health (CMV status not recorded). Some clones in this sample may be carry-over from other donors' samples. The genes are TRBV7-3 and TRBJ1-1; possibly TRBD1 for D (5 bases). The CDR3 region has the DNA TGTGCCAGCAGCCCCGGGGCCTCGACGGCCAACACTGAAGCTTTCTTT. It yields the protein CASSPGASTANTEAFF.